This record covers a single TCR beta chain. Different DNA sequences within this sample yield the same CDR3. Repertoires were generated with immunoSEQ multiplex PCR, while TCRdb's copy carries only in-frame clones and drops some. The sample yields 650,000 to 950,000 clones, approximately 85% seen once. The data originate from a study of shared T cell receptors in the human thymus. The CDR3 length is 18 residues. V lost 1 base and J lost 7, with 20 bases in between. Germline V CDR1 and CDR2: SGHAT, FQNNGV. The same data also went into a second study, on human thymus T cells. That investigation notes: Among the donors, all were healthy Finnish infants having corrective surgery for congenital heart defects. Corrective cardiac surgery supplied the resected thymus tissue. Apparent bias marked the V and J gene usage of thymic and blood repertoires. Related research examined unrelated individuals and reported that their thymic repertoires overlapped highly.

The TCR comes from a girl in the first two years of life with a congenital heart defect. Sample: thymocytes. The V gene is TRBV11-2, the J gene TRBJ1-6; tentative D call: TRBD1 (6 bases). The CDR3 reads CASSLARRDILRNSPLHF. The CDR3 nucleotides are TGTGCCAGCAGCTTAGCTAGACGGGACATTCTCCGAAATTCACCCCTCCACTTT.